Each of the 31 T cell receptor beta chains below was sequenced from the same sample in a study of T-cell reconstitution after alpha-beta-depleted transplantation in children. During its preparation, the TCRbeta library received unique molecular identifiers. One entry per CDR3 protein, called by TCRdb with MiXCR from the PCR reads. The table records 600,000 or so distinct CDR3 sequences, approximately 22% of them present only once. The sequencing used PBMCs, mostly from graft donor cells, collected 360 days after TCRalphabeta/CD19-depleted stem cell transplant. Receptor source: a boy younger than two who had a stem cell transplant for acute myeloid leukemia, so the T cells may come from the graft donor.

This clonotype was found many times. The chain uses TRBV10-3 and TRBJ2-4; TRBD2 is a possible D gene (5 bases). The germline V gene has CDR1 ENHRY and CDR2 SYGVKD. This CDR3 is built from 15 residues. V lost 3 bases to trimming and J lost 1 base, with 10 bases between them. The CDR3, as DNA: TGTGCCATCAGTGATGGGGAGAGGGCCAAAAACATTCAGTACTTC. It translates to CAISDGERAKNIQYF.

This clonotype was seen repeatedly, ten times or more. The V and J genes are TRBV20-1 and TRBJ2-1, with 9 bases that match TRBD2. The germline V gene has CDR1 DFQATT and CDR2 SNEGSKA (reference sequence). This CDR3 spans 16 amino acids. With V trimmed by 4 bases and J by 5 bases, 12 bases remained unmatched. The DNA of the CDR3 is TGCAGTGCTACCACGTCGGCTAGCGGGGTAAACAATGAGCAGTTCTTC. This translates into CSATTSASGVNNEQFF.

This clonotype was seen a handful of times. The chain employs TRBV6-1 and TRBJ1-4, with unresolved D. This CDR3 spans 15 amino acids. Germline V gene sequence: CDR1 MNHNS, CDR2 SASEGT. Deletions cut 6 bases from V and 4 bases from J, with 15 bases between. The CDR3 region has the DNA TGTGCCAGCAGCAATAACAGACGGAATAATGAAAAACTGTTTTTT. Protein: CASSNNRRNNEKLFF.

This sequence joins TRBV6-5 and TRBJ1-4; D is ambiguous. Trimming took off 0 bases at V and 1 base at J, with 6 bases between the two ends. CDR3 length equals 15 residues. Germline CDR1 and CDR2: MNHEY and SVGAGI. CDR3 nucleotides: TGTGCCAGCAGTTACTCAGGGTTAACTAATGAAAAACTGTTTTTT. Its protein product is CASSYSGLTNEKLFF.

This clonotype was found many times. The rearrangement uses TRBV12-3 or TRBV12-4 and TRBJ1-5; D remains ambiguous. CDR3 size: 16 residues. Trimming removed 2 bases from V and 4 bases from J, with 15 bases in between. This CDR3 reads CASSLNLVRLNQPQHF. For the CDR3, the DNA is TGTGCCAGCAGTTTAAATCTGGTTAGGCTGAATCAGCCCCAGCATTTT.

Written as DNA, the CDR3 is TGTGCCAGCAGGAGTAGCGTCCCACCCCTCCCCTACGAGCAGTACTTC. It is translated as CASRSSVPPLPYEQYF. This rearrangement joins TRBV6-1 to TRBJ2-7; tentative D call: TRBD2 (5 bases). The germline gives CDR1 MNHNS, CDR2 SASEGT. CDR3 size: 16 residues. Deletions cut 6 bases from V and 2 bases from J, with 20 bases between.

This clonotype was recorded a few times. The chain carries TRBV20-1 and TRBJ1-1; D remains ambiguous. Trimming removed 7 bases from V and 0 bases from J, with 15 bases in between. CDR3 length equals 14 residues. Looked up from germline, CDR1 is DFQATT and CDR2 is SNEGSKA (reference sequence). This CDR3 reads CSVTRRTMNTEAFF. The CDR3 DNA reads TGCAGTGTCACTCGCCGGACCATGAACACTGAAGCTTTCTTT.

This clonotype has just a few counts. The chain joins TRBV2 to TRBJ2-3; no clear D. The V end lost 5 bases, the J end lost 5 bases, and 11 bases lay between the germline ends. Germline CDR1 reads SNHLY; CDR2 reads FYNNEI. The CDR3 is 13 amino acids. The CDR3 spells CASSRPMRDTQYF. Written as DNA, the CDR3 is TGTGCCAGCAGTCGGCCTATGCGAGATACGCAGTATTTT.

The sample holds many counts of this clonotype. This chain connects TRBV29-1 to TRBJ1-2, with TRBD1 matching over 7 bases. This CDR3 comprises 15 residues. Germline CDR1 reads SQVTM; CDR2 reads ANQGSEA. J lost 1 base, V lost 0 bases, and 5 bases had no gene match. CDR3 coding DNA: TGCAGCGTTGAAGACTGGGACAGAGATAACTATGGCTACACCTTC. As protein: CSVEDWDRDNYGYTF. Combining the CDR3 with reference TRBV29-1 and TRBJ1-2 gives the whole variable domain SAVISQKPSRDICQRGTSLTIQCQVDSQVTMMFWYRQQPGQSLTLIATANQGSEATYESGFVIDKFPISRPNLTFSTLTVSNMSPEDSSIYLCSVEDWDRDNYGYTFGSGTRLTVV.

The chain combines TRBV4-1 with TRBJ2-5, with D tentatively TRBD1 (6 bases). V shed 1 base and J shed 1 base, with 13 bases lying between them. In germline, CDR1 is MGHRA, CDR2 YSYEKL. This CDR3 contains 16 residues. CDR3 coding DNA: TGCGCCAGCAGCCAAGTCCCACGGACAGCCCAAGAGACCCAGTACTTC. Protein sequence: CASSQVPRTAQETQYF.

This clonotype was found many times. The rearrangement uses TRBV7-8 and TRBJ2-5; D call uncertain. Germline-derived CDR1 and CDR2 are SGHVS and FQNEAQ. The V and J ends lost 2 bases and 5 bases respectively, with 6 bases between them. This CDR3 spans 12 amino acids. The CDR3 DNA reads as TGTGCCAGCAGCTTACCGTTGGAGACCCAGTACTTC. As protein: CASSLPLETQYF.

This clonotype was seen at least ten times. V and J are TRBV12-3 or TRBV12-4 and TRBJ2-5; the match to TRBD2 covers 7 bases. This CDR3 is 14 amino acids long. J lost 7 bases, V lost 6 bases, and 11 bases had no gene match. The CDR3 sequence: CASSTAGTQGTQYF. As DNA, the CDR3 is TGTGCCAGCAGCACAGCGGGGACCCAGGGGACCCAGTACTTC.

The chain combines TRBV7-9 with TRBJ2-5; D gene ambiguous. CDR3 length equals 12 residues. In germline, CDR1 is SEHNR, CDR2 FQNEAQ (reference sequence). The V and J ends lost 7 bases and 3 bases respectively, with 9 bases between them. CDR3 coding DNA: TGTGCCAGCACGTGGGCGGAAGAGACCCAGTACTTC. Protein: CASTWAEETQYF. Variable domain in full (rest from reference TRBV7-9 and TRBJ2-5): DTGVSQNPRHKITKRGQNVTFRCDPISEHNRLYWYRQTLGQGPEFLTYFQNEAQLEKSRLLSDRFSAERPKGSFSTLEIQRTEQGDSAMYLCASTWAEETQYFGPGTRLLVL.

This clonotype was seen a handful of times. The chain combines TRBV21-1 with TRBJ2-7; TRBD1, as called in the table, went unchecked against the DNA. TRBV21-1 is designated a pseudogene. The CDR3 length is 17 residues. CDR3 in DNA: TGTGCCAGCTCCCCATGCGGAGAGGACAGAGCAATTTACGAGCAGTACTTC. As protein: CASSPCGEDRAIYEQYF.

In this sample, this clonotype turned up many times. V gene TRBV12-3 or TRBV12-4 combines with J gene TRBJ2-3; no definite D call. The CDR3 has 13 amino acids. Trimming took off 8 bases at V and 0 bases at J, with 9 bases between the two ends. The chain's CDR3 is CASGFTSTDTQYF. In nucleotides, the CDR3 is TGTGCCAGCGGCTTTACTAGCACAGATACGCAGTATTTT.

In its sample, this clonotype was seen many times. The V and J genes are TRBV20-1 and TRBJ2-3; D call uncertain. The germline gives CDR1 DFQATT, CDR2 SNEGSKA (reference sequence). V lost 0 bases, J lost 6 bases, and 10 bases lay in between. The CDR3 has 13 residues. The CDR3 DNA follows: TGCAGTGCTAGAGATCAGTATTCGGATACGCAGTATTTT. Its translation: CSARDQYSDTQYF.

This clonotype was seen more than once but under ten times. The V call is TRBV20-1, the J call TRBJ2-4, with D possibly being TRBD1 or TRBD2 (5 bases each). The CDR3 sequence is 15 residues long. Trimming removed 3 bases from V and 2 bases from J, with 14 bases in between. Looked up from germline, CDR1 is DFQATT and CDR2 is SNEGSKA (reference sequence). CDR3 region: CSARIFGASKNIQYF. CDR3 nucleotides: TGCAGTGCTAGGATATTCGGGGCCTCCAAAAACATTCAGTACTTC.

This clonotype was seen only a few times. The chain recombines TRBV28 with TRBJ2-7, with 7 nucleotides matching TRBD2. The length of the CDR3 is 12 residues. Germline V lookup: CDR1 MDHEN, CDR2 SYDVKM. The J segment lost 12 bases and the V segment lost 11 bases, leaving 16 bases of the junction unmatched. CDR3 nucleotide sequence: TGTGCCTCCGGGGAGGGGTATACGCCCCGGTACGTC. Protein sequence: CASGEGYTPRYV.

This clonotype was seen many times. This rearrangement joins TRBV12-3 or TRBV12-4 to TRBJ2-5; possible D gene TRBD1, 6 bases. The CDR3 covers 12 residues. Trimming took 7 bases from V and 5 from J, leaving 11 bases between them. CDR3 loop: CASTTGGETQYF. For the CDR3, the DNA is TGTGCCAGCACTACTGGGGGCGAGACCCAGTACTTC.

The CDR3 loop is CASSSGGRASNQPQHF. In DNA form, the CDR3 reads TGTGCCAGCAGCTCGGGGGGTCGCGCTAGCAATCAGCCCCAGCATTTT. The rearrangement links TRBV13 to TRBJ1-5, with a weak D call TRBD1 (5 bases). Trimming shortened V by 4 bases and J by 0 bases, and 13 bases separated the two germline ends. Germline lookup yields CDR1 PRHDT and CDR2 FYEKMQ (reference sequence). This CDR3 region has 16 residues.

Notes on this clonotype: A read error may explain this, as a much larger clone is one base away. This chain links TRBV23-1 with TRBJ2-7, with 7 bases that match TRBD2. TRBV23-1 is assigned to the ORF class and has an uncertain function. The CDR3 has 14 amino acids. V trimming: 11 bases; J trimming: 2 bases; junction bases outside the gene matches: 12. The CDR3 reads CAQQYTGLAYEQYF. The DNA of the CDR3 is TGCGCCCAGCAGTATACAGGACTAGCCTACGAGCAGTACTTC.

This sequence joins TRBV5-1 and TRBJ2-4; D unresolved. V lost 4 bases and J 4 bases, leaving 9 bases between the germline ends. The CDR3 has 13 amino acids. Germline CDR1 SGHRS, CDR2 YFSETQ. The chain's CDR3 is CASSPSQKNIQYF. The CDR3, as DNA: TGCGCCAGCAGCCCGTCACAGAAAAACATTCAGTACTTC.

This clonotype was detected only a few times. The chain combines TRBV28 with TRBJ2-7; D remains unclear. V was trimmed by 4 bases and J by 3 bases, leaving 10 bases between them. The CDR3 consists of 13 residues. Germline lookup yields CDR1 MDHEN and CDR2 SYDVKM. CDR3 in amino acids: CASSSTTSYEQYV. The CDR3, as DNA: TGTGCCAGCAGTTCCACAACGAGCTACGAGCAGTACGTC.

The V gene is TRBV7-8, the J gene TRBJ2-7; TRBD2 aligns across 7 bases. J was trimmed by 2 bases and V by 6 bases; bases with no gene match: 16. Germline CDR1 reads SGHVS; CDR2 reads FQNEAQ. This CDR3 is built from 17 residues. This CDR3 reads CASRPSEAGPSTYEQYF. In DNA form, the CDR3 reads TGTGCCAGCAGACCGAGCGAAGCGGGGCCCTCTACCTACGAGCAGTACTTC.

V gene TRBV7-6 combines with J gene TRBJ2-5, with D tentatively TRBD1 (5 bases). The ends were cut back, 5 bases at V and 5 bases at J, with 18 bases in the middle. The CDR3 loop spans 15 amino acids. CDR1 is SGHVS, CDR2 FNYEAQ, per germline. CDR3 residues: CASSPEVRVPETQYF. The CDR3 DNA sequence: TGTGCCAGCAGCCCAGAGGTCAGGGTTCCCGAGACCCAGTACTTC.

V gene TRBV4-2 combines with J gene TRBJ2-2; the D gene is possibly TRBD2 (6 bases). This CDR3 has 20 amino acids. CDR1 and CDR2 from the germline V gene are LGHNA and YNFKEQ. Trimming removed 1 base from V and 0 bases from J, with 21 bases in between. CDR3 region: CASSQGALGGPFANTGELFF. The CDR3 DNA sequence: TGTGCCAGCAGCCAAGGCGCACTGGGGGGTCCTTTCGCGAACACCGGGGAGCTGTTTTTT.

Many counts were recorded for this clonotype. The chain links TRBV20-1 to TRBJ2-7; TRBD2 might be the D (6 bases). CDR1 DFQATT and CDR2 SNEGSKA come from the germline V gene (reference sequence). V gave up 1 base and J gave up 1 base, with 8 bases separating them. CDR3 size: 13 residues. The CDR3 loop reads CSARGRESYEQYF. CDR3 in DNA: TGCAGTGCTAGAGGGCGGGAATCCTACGAGCAGTACTTC.

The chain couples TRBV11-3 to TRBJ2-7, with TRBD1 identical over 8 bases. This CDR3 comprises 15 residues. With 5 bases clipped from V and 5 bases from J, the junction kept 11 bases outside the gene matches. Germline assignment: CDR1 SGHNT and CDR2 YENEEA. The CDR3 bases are TGTGCCAGCAGCCGATTCAGGACAGGGAATAACGAGCAGTACTTC. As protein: CASSRFRTGNNEQYF.

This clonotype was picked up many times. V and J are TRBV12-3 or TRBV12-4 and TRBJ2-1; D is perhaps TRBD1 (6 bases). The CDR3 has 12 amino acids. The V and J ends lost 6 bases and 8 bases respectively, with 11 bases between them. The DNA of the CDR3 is TGTGCCAGCAGCTTAAGGGGGTATGAGCAGTTCTTC. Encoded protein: CASSLRGYEQFF.

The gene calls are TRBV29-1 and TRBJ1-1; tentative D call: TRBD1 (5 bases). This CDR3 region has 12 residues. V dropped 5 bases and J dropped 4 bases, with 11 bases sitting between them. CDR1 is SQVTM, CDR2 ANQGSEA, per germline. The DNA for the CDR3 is TGCAGCGTTAGGGGTTTTGTCACTGAAGCTTTCTTT. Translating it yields CSVRGFVTEAFF.

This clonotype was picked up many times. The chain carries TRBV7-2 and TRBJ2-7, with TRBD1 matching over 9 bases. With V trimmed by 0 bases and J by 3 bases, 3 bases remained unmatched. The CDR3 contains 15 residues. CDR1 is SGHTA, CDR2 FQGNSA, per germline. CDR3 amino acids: CASSLATGGGYEQYF. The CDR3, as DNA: TGTGCCAGCAGCTTAGCGACAGGGGGAGGCTACGAGCAGTACTTC.